The clone carrying this T cell receptor (beta chain) was seen only a few times. Its antigen is as yet unknown. The V and J ends lost 2 bases and 3 bases respectively, with 9 bases between them. Germline lookup yields CDR1 ENHRY and CDR2 SYGVKD. This CDR3 spans 14 amino acids. The primer mix had 60 Vbeta and 13 Jbeta primers. The repertoire was sequenced with immunoSEQ multiplex PCR; TCRdb's copy has only in-frame clones and lacks some. This table has some 120,000 clones, around a tenth appearing once. This cohort consisted of healthy bone marrow donors. The data were taken from a study of cytomegalovirus exposure and HLA in healthy donors. Study conclusions and caveats: Researchers had no immune exposure information except CMV serostatus available. Follow-up analysis found HLA locus-dependent TCR association rates, highest for DRB1 and lowest for HLA-C. In vitro data verified a few CMV-associated chains as specific for CMV antigens.

The chain couples TRBV10-3 to TRBJ2-3, with a possible D match to TRBD1 (5 bases). The source material was PBMCs. The sequence came from a man aged 30-40 years in good health and CMV-seronegative. DNA of the CDR3: TGTGCCATCAGTGAGCATCAGGGTACAGATACGCAGTATTTT. Translated: CAISEHQGTDTQYF.